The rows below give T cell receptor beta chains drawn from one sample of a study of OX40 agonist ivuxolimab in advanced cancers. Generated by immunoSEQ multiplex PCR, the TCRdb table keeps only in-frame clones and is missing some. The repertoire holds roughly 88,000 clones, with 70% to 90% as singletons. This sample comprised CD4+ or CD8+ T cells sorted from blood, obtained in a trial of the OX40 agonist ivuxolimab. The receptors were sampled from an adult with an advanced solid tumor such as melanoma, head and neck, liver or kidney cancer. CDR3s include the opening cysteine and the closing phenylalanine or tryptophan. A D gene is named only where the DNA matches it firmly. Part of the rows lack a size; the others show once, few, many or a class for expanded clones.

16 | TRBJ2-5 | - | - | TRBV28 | TGTGCCAGCAGTCCCTGGAAGGGGGAGTACCAAGAGACCCAGTACTTC | CASSPWKGEYQETQYF
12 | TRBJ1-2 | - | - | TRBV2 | TGTGCCAGCAGTGCATTTAATGGGGGCTACACCTTC | CASSAFNGGYTF
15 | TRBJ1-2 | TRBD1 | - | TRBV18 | TGTGCCAGCTCACCATATGGGACAGTTAACTATGGCTACACCTTC | CASSPYGTVNYGYTF
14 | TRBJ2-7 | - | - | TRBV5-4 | TGTGCCAGCAGCCCATTCGGACCGCGTAACGAGCAGTACTTC | CASSPFGPRNEQYF
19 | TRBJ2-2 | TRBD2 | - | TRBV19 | TGTGCCAGTAGTATGAGGGGACTAGCGGGAGGAGGGAACACCGGGGAGCTGTTTTTT | CASSMRGLAGGGNTGELFF
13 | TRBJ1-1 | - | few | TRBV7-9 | TGTGCCAGCAGAACTGACAGTAACACTGAAGCTTTCTTT | CASRTDSNTEAFF
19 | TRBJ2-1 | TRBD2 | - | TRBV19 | TGTGCCAGTAGTATATGGGGACTAGCGGCCGGGGTAACCTACAATGAGCAGTTCTTC | CASSIWGLAAGVTYNEQFF
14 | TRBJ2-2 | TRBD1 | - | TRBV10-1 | TGCGCCAGCGGGGACAGGGGTAACACCGGGGAGCTGTTTTTT | CASGDRGNTGELFF
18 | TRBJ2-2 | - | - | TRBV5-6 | TGTGCCAGCAGCTTAACCCTCGGTGAGCTAGCGAACACCGGGGAGCTGTTTTTT | CASSLTLGELANTGELFF
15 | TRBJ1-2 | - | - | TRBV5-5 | TGTGCCAGCAGCTTGTATTCCCAGGGCCTCTATGGCTACACCTTC | CASSLYSQGLYGYTF
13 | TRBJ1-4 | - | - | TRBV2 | TGTGCCAGCAGAGAGATAACAGGAGAAAAACTGTTTTTT | CASREITGEKLFF
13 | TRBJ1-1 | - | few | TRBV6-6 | TGTGCCAGCAGTTACAGGTTGCAGGGAAAAGCTTTCTTT | CASSYRLQGKAFF
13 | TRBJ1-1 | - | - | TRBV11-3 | TGTGCCAGCAGTCTAGGGCGGAACACTGAAGCTTTCTTT | CASSLGRNTEAFF
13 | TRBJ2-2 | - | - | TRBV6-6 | TGTGCCAGCAGTCCGGGGGGCTCTGGGGAGCTGTTTTTT | CASSPGGSGELFF
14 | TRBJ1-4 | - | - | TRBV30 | TGTGCCTGGAGTGTAAACAGCCAGGGGGAAAAACTGTTTTTT | CAWSVNSQGEKLFF
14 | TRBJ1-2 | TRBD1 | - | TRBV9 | TGTGCCAGCAGCACCGGGACAGGGGGCCGGGGCTACACCTTC | CASSTGTGGRGYTF
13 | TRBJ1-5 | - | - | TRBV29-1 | TGCAGCGTTGAACTGGGGAGGGATCAGCCCCAGCATTTT | CSVELGRDQPQHF
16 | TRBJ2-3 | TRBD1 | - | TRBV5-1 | TGCGCCAGCAGCTTCGGGACAGGGAGCGGCACAGATACGCAGTATTTT | CASSFGTGSGTDTQYF
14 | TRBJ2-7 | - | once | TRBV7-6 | TGTGCCAGCAGCCAACAGGGCGTGATCTACGAGCAGTACTTC | CASSQQGVIYEQYF
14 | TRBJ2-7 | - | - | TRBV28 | TGTGCCAGCAGCTTGGCGATGAATGTCTACGAGCAGTACTTC | CASSLAMNVYEQYF